Listed below are T cell receptor beta chains from one sample, sequenced in a study of cytomegalovirus exposure and HLA in healthy donors. The repertoire was sequenced with immunoSEQ multiplex PCR; TCRdb's copy has only in-frame clones and lacks some. The table records 100,000 to 150,000 clones, 89% of them present only once. Sequences were obtained from PBMCs. The source is a woman aged 18 to 35 in good health and CMV-seronegative. Both conserved end residues are part of each CDR3. The D gene is left open where the match is weak. Clone size appears in some rows only: once, few, many, or a class for an expanded clone.

j_gene	abundance	v_gene	d_gene	CDR3aa	CDR3nt
TRBJ1-1	.	TRBV29-1	TRBD1	CSVVTDRGNTEAFF	TGCAGCGTGGTCACGGACAGGGGGAACACTGAAGCTTTCTTT
TRBJ1-2	.	TRBV6-5	.	CASSGQTSNYGYTF	TGTGCCAGCAGTGGACAGACCTCTAACTATGGCTACACCTTC
TRBJ2-1	.	TRBV5-1	TRBD2	CASSFWTSGSDEQFF	TGCGCCAGCAGCTTCTGGACTAGCGGGAGCGATGAGCAGTTCTTC
TRBJ2-5	.	TRBV11-3	.	CASSLLVRETQYF	TGTGCCAGCAGCTTATTGGTGAGGGAGACCCAGTACTTC
TRBJ1-5	.	TRBV11-2	.	CASSSPHRYSGPTGQPQHF	TGTGCCAGCAGCTCGCCCCACCGGTACTCTGGGCCCACAGGTCAGCCCCAGCATTTT
TRBJ2-1	.	TRBV19	TRBD2	CASSIAAGVTHEQFF	TGTGCCAGTAGTATCGCAGCGGGAGTCACTCATGAGCAGTTCTTC
TRBJ2-7	.	TRBV6-1	.	CASSDRRGDRPSYEQYF	TGTGCCAGCAGTGACCGACGGGGGGACAGGCCCTCCTACGAGCAGTACTTC
TRBJ1-1	.	TRBV6-1	TRBD1	CASRDRLVAEAFF	TGTGCCAGCAGGGACAGGCTCGTCGCTGAAGCTTTCTTT
TRBJ2-4	.	TRBV5-1	.	CASSQTVPGDIQYF	TGCGCCAGCAGCCAGACCGTCCCCGGGGACATTCAGTACTTC
TRBJ2-5	.	TRBV7-6	.	CASSSTREYQETQYF	TGTGCCAGCAGCTCCACCCGGGAGTATCAAGAGACCCAGTACTTC
TRBJ2-1	.	TRBV27	.	CASSLRGYNEQFF	TGTGCCAGCAGTTTGCGAGGCTACAATGAGCAGTTCTTC
TRBJ2-1	.	TRBV5-1	TRBD1	CASSLQLYRQGERNEQFF	TGCGCCAGCAGCTTGCAATTATACCGACAGGGGGAACGCAATGAGCAGTTCTTC
TRBJ2-7	.	TRBV10-3	.	CAISPPGGTGYEQYF	TGTGCCATCAGCCCCCCCGGAGGTACCGGCTACGAGCAGTACTTC
TRBJ1-1	.	TRBV27	.	CASSGRVVSTEAFF	TGTGCCAGCAGCGGCAGGGTAGTGAGCACTGAAGCTTTCTTT
TRBJ2-1	.	TRBV29-1	.	CSVDGGNYDEQFF	TGCAGCGTTGATGGGGGGAACTATGATGAGCAGTTCTTC
TRBJ2-1	.	TRBV7-6	.	CASSLDRVGEQFF	TGTGCCAGCAGCTTAGACAGGGTTGGTGAGCAGTTCTTC
TRBJ2-1	.	TRBV7-2	.	CASSFGWGRRIGGSVQFF	TGTGCCAGCAGCTTTGGGTGGGGGCGACGGATAGGCGGGAGCGTGCAGTTCTTC
TRBJ2-7	once	TRBV5-1	TRBD1	CASSLGQGAGYEQYF	TGCGCCAGCAGCTTAGGACAGGGGGCGGGCTACGAGCAGTACTTC
TRBJ1-1	.	TRBV30	.	CAWDETGNTEAFF	TGTGCCTGGGACGAAACAGGGAACACTGAAGCTTTCTTT
TRBJ2-5	.	TRBV18	.	CASSPAGWETQYF	TGTGCCAGCTCACCAGCGGGGTGGGAGACCCAGTACTTC
TRBJ1-1	.	TRBV10-3	TRBD1	CAIRIQGTGEAFF	TGTGCCATCAGAATACAGGGGACGGGTGAAGCTTTCTTT
TRBJ1-2	few	TRBV2	.	CASSEGSSEDYGYTF	TGTGCCAGCAGTGAAGGGTCGTCAGAAGACTATGGCTACACCTTC
TRBJ2-1	.	TRBV25-1	.	CASERIRVFF	TGTGCCAGCGAAAGGATCAGGGTTTTCTTC
TRBJ1-3	.	TRBV13	.	CASSLGRRGGNTIYF	TGTGCCAGCAGCTTAGGCCGTCGGGGTGGAAACACCATATATTTT
TRBJ1-2	.	TRBV11-2	.	CASSLVRRNLYEGF	TGTGCCAGCAGCTTAGTTAGACGGAACCTCTATGAGGGCTTC
TRBJ1-1	.	TRBV10-3	TRBD1	CAISEFELRQGIFHTEAFF	TGTGCCATCAGTGAGTTTGAGTTGAGACAGGGGATTTTTCACACTGAAGCTTTCTTT
TRBJ2-2	.	TRBV10-3	.	CAISSGVNTGELFF	TGTGCCATCAGCTCGGGAGTGAACACCGGGGAGCTGTTTTTT
TRBJ2-5	.	TRBV10-1	TRBD2	CASSESPTSGSQSETQYF	TGCGCCAGCAGTGAGTCCCCGACTAGCGGGAGTCAATCAGAGACCCAGTACTTC
TRBJ1-1	.	TRBV14	.	CASSLNVDTINTEAFF	TGTGCCAGCAGCCTGAACGTAGACACGATCAACACTGAAGCTTTCTTT
TRBJ2-7	.	TRBV6-1	TRBD2	CASSELAGEAYEQYF	TGTGCCAGCAGTGAGCTAGCGGGAGAGGCCTACGAGCAGTACTTC
TRBJ1-1	.	TRBV6-1	TRBD1	CASSEARGGGGPEAFF	TGTGCCAGCAGTGAAGCGCGGGGGGGAGGGGGCCCTGAAGCTTTCTTT
TRBJ2-7	.	TRBV4-2	TRBD2	CASSQGFASGRAAGSYEQYF	TGTGCCAGCAGCCAAGGGTTCGCTAGCGGGAGGGCCGCTGGCTCCTACGAGCAGTACTTC
TRBJ2-3	.	TRBV7-9	TRBD2	CASSTFPRGSTDTQYF	TGTGCCAGCAGCACCTTCCCGCGGGGGAGCACAGATACGCAGTATTTT